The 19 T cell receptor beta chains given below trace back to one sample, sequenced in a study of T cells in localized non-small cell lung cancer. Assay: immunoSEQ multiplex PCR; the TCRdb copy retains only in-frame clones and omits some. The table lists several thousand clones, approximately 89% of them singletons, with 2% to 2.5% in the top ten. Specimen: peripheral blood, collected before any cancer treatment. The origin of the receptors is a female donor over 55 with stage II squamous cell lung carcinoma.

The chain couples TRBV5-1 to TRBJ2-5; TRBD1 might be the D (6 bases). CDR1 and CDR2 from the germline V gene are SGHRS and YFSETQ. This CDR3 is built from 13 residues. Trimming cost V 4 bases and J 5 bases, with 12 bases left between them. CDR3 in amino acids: CASSVQGFETQYF. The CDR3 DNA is TGCGCCAGCAGCGTACAGGGTTTTGAGACCCAGTACTTC.

DNA for the CDR3: TGTGCCAGCAGTGATCAGGTGGGGGTGCCCTCTGGAAACACCATATATTTT. Protein product: CASSDQVGVPSGNTIYF. The chain joins TRBV25-1 to TRBJ1-3; perhaps TRBD1 as D (5 bases). This CDR3 spans 17 amino acids. Per the germline V gene, CDR1 is MGHDK and CDR2 is SYGVNS. Trimming removed 3 bases at V and 0 bases at J, with 15 bases between.

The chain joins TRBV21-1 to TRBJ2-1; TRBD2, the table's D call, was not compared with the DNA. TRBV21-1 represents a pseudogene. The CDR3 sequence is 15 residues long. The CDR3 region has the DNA TGTGCCAGCAGCAAAGACCGAGGCACCTACAATGAGCAGTTCTTC. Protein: CASSKDRGTYNEQFF.

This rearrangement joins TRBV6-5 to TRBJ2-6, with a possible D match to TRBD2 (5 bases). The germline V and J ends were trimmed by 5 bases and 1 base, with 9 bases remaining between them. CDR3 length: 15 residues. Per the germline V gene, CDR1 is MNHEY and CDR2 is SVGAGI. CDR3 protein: CASSPEGSGANVLTF. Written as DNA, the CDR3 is TGTGCCAGCAGTCCCGAGGGTTCTGGGGCCAACGTCCTGACTTTC.

CDR3 residues: CASSLGQGAPGANVLTF. In DNA form, the CDR3 reads TGTGCCAGCAGCTTAGGCCAGGGGGCCCCTGGGGCCAACGTCCTGACTTTC. V gene TRBV7-7 combines with J gene TRBJ2-6; 8 bases fit TRBD1. The CDR3 spans 17 residues. Trimming removed 1 base from V and 2 bases from J; junction bases left unmatched: 4. The germline gives CDR1 SSHAT, CDR2 FNYEAQ (reference sequence).

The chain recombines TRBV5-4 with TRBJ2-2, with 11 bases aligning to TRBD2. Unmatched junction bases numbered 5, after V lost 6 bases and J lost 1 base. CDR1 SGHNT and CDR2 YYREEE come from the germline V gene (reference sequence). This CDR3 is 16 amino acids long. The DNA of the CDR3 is TGTGCCAGCACCCTAGGGACTAGCGGGAACACCGGGGAGCTGTTTTTT. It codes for CASTLGTSGNTGELFF.

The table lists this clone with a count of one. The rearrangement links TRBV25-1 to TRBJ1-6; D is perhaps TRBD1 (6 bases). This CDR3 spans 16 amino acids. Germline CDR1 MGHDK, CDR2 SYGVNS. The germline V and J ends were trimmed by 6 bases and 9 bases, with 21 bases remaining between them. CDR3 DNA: TGTGCCAGCAGGGGCGGAATGGACAGCCTTCGTTCACCCCTCCACTTT. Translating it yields CASRGGMDSLRSPLHF.

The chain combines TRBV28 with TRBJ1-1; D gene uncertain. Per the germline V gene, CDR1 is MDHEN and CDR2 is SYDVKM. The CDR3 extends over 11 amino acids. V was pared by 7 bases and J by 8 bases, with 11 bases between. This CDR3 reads CASTDPGEAFF. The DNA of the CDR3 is TGTGCCAGCACCGATCCCGGGGAAGCTTTCTTT. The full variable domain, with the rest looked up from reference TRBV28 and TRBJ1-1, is DVKVTQSSRYLVKRTGEKVFLECVQDMDHENMFWYRQDPGLGLRLIYFSYDVKMKEKGDIPEGYSVSREKKERFSLILESASTNQTSMYLCASTDPGEAFFGQGTRLTVV.

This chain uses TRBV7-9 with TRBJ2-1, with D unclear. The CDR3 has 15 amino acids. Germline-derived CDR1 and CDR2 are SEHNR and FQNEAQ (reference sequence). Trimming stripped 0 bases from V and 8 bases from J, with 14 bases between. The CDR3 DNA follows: TGTGCCAGCAGCTTAGCCTTCGGACCCCAGGATGAGCAGTTCTTC. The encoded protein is CASSLAFGPQDEQFF.

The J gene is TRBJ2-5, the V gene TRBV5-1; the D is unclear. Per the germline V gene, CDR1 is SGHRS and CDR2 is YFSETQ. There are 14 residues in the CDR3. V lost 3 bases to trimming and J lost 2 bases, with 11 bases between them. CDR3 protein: CASSSVGTQETQYF. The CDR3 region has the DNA TGCGCCAGCAGCTCGGTTGGAACTCAAGAGACCCAGTACTTC.

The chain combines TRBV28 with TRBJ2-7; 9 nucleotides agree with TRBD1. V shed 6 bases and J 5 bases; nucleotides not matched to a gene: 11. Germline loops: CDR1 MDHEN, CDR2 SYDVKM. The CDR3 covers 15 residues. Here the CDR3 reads CASSLGQGNVHEQYV. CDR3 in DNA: TGTGCCAGCAGCCTGGGACAGGGTAACGTCCACGAGCAGTACGTC.

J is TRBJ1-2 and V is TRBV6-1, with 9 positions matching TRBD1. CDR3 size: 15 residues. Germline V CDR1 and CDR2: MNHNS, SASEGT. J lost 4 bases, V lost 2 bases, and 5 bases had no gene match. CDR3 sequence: CASSEYGQGIYGYTF. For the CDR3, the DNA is TGTGCCAGCAGTGAATATGGACAGGGGATCTATGGCTACACCTTC.

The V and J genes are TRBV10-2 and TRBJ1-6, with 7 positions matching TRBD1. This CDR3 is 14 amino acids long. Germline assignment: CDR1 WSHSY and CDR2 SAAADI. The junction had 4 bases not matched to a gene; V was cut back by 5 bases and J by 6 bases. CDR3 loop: CASSTGATNSPLHF. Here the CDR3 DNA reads TGCGCCAGCAGTACAGGGGCGACTAATTCACCCCTCCACTTT.

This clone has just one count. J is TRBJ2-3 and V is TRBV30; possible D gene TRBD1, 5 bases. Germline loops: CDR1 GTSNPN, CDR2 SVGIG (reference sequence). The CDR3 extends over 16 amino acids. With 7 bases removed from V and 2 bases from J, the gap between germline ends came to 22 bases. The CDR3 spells CASRRGQGYFTDTQYF. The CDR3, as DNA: TGTGCCTCCAGACGTGGGCAGGGCTATTTCACAGATACGCAGTATTTT.

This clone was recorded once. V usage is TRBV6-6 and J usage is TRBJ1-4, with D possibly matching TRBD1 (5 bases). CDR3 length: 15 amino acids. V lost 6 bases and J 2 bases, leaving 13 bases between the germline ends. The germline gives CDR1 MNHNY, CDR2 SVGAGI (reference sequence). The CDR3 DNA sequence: TGTGCCAGCAGCATCACAGGTTTGACTAATGAAAAACTGTTTTTT. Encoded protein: CASSITGLTNEKLFF.

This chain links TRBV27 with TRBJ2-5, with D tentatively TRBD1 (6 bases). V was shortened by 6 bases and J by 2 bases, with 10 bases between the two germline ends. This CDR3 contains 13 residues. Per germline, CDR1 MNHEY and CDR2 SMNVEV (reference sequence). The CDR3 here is CASSPTGQETQYF. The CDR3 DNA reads TGTGCCAGCAGCCCCACAGGGCAAGAGACCCAGTACTTC.

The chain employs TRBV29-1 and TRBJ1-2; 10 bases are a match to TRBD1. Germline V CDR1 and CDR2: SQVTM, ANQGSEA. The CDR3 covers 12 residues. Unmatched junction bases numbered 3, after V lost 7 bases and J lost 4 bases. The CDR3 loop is CSGGTGAYGYTF. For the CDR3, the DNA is TGCAGCGGGGGGACAGGGGCCTATGGCTACACCTTC.

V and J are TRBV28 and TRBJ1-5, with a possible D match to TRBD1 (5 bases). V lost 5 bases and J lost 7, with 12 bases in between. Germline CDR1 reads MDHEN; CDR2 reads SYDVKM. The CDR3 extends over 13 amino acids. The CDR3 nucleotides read TGTGCCAGCAGTCCGGGGGGGGTCCAGCCCCAGCATTTT. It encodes CASSPGGVQPQHF. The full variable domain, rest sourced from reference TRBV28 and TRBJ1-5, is DVKVTQSSRYLVKRTGEKVFLECVQDMDHENMFWYRQDPGLGLRLIYFSYDVKMKEKGDIPEGYSVSREKKERFSLILESASTNQTSMYLCASSPGGVQPQHFGDGTRLSIL.

The DNA of the CDR3 is TGCAGCGCCCGACAGGGGGCTGTTGGCTACACCTTC. As protein: CSARQGAVGYTF. The chain carries TRBV29-1 and TRBJ1-2, with TRBD1 identical over 10 bases. Germline V gene data show CDR1 as SQVTM and CDR2 as ANQGSEA. V was clipped by 7 bases and J by 7 bases; unmatched bases: 6. This CDR3 contains 12 residues.